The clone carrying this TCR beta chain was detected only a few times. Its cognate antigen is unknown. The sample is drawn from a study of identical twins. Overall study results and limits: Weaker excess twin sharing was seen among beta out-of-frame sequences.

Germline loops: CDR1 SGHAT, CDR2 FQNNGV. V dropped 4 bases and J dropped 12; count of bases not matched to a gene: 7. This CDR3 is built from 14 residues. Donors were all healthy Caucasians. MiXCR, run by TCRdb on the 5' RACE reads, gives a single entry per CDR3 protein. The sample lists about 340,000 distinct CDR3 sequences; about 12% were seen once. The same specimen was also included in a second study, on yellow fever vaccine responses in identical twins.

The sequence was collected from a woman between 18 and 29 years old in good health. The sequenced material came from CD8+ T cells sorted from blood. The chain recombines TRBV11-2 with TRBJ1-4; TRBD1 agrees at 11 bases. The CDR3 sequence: CASSSRDRGGELFF. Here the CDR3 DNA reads TGTGCCAGCAGCTCCCGGGACAGGGGGGGCGAACTGTTTTTT.